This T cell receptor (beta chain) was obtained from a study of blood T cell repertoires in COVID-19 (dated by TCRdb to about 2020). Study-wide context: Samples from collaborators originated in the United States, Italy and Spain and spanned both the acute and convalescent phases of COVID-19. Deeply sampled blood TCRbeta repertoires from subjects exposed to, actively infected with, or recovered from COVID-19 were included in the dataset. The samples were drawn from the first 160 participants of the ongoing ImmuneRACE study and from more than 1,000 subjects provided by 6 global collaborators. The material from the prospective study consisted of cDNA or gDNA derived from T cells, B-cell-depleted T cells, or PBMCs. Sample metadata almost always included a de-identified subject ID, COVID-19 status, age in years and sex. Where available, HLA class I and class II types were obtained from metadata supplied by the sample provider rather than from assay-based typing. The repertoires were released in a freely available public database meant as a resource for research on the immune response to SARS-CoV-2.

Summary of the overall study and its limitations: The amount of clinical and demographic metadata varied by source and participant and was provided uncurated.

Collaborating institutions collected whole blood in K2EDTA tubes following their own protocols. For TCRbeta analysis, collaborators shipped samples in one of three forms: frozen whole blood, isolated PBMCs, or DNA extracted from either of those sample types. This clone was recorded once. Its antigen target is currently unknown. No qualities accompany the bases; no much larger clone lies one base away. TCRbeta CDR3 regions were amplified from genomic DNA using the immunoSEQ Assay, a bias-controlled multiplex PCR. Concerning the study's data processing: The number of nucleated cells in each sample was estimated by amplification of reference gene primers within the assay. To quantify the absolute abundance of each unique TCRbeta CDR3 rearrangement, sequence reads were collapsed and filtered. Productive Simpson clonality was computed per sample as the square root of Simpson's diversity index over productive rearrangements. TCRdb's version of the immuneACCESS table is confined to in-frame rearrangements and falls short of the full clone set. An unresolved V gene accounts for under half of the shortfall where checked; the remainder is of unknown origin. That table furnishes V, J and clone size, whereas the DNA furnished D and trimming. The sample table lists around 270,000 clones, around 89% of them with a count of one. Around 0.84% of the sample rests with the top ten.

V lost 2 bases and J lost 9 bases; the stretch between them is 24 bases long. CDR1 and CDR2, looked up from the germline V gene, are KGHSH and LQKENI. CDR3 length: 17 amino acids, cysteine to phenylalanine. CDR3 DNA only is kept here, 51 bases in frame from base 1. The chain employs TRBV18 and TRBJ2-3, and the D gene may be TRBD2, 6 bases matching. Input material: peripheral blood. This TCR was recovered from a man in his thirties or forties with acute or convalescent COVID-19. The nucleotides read TGTGCCAGCTCACCAACTCAACAGACGGGAGTTAGGGACACGCAGTATTTT. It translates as CASSPTQQTGVRDTQYF.